This T cell receptor beta chain was recorded in a study of cytomegalovirus exposure and HLA in healthy donors. Study summary: Previous work identified some 120 million unique TCR beta sequences from roughly 180 million T cells.

Findings and limits, study-wide: Through in vitro validation, a few CMV-associated chains were shown to be specific for CMV antigens.

As regards this clone: The antigen is unknown.

V shed 3 bases and J 8 bases; nucleotides not matched to a gene: 6. The CDR3 extends over 13 amino acids. Germline V CDR1 and CDR2: SEHNR, FQNEAQ (reference sequence). Healthy bone marrow donors formed the donor group. Vbeta (60) and Jbeta (13) primers were used in the PCR. Assay: immunoSEQ multiplex PCR; the TCRdb copy retains only in-frame clones and omits some. The sample has some 120,000 clones; roughly 80% are singletons. What was sequenced was PBMCs. V is TRBV7-9 and J is TRBJ1-2; 7 bases match TRBD1. This receptor was identified in a man aged 40-50 years in good health and CMV-seronegative. The CDR3 bases are TGTGCCAGCAGCTTCCAGGGGGTGGAGGGCTACACCTTC. Translation: CASSFQGVEGYTF.